Described below is a single T cell receptor (beta chain) sequence and its context. Its target is not known. Produced via immunoSEQ multiplex PCR; TCRdb's table is partial and in-frame only. The table has 120,000 or so clones, under 90% seen once; the top ten hold 2% to 2.5%. This entry is derived from a study of cytomegalovirus exposure and HLA in healthy donors. The study, taken as a whole, reports: In vitro confirmation showed three CMV-associated chains to be CMV antigen specific. As was reported, the classifier diagnosed cytomegalovirus status with high specificity and sensitivity. It was 150 or so TCR beta chains that were listed as cytomegalovirus-associated.

CDR3 length: 15 amino acids. The ends lost 0 bases at V and 5 bases at J; junction bases unmatched: 4. Germline V gene sequence: CDR1 SGHNT, CDR2 YYREEE (reference sequence). This chain uses TRBV5-4 with TRBJ2-3, with 9 bases fitting TRBD2. This receptor was identified in a young woman in good health and CMV-seronegative. Sequences were obtained from PBMCs. The CDR3 nucleotides read TGTGCCAGCAGCTTGGGGCGGGAGGGCCGAGATACGCAGTATTTT. It translates to CASSLGREGRDTQYF. The whole variable domain, filled in from reference TRBV5-4 and TRBJ2-3, reads ETGVTQSPTHLIKTRGQQVTLRCSSQSGHNTVSWYQQALGQGPQFIFQYYREEENGRGNFPPRFSGLQFPNYSSELNVNALELDDSALYLCASSLGREGRDTQYFGPGTRLTVL.